This T cell receptor beta chain was sequenced for a study of Ad26.COV2.S vaccination and SARS-CoV-2 variants. Background on the study: Once or twice, 56 days apart, Ad26.COV2.S was delivered intramuscularly.

This CDR3 is 13 amino acids long. CDR1 is MNHNS and CDR2 is SASEGT in the germline V gene. V was pared by 11 bases and J by 7 bases, with 15 bases between. The repertoire was sequenced with immunoSEQ multiplex PCR; TCRdb's copy has only in-frame clones and lacks some. The data contain 450,000 to 550,000 clones, about 88% of them singletons. Specified treatment: 15 to 20 received Ad26.COV2.S at low or high dose, single or two shots; roughly five received placebo; per-sample allocation not given. Repertoires come from day 63 after the first vaccine or placebo injection. The chain couples TRBV6-1 to TRBJ1-6; TRBD1 is a possible D gene (5 bases). This material consisted of peripheral blood, taken in a trial of Ad26.COV2.S vaccine versus placebo. The receptor was derived from a person aged 18-60 years who received the Ad26.COV2.S COVID-19 vaccine or a placebo. CDR3 nucleotides: TGTGCCGGGGGGACCGAGCAGAATTCACCCCTCCACTTT. This sequence encodes CAGGTEQNSPLHF.